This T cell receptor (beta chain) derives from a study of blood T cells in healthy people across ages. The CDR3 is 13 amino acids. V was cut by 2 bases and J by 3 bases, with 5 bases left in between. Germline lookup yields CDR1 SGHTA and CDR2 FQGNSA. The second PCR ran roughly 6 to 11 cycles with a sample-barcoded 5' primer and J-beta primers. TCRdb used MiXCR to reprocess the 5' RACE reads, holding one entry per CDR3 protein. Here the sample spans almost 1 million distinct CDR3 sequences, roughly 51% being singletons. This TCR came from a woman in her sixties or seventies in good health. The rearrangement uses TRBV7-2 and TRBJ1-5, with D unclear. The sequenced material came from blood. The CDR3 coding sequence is TGTGCCAGCAGCTTACGGCCCAATCAGCCCCAGCATTTT. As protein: CASSLRPNQPQHF.